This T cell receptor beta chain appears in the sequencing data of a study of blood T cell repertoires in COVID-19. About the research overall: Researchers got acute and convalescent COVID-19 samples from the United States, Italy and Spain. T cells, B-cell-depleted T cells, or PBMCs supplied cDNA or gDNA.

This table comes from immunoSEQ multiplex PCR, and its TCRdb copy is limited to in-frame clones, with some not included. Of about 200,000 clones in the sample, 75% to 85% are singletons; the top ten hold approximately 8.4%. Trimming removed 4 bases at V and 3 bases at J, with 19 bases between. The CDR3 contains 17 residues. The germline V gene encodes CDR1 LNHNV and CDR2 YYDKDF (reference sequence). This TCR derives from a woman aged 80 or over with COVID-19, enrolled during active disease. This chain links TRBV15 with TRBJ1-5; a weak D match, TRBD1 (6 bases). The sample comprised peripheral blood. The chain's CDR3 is CATSTSFRGEVNQPQHF. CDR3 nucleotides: TGTGCCACCAGCACATCATTCAGGGGCGAGGTCAATCAGCCCCAGCATTTT.